One sample yielded the 21 T cell receptor beta chains listed below, sequenced in a study of STAT5B mutations in CD4+ large granular lymphocyte leukemia. This table comes from immunoSEQ multiplex PCR, and its TCRdb copy is limited to in-frame clones, with some not included. The profile shows around 28,000 clones, approximately 69% of them singletons. Material: CD4+ T cells from blood buffy coats. The receptors stem from a human donor in good health.

The V and J genes are TRBV4-1 and TRBJ1-2; a weak D match, TRBD1 (6 bases). The V gene lost 0 bases and the J gene lost 5 bases, with 13 bases spanning the gap. The germline gives CDR1 MGHRA, CDR2 YSYEKL. The CDR3 runs 15 residues. CDR3 region: CASSQEPGGLYGYTF. The CDR3, as DNA: TGCGCCAGCAGCCAAGAGCCCGGGGGCTTATATGGCTACACCTTC.

This chain connects TRBV7-2 to TRBJ2-7; 12 bases line up with TRBD2. V was pared by 3 bases and J by 2 bases, with 8 bases of the junction left unmatched. The CDR3 length is 17 residues. Germline CDR1 reads SGHTA; CDR2 reads FQGNSA. The DNA of the CDR3 is TGTGCCAGCAGCTTCCGGACTAGCGGGATAAAACCCTACGAGCAGTACTTC. Translation: CASSFRTSGIKPYEQYF.

This clone was found a few times. The genes are TRBV29-1 and TRBJ2-3, with a possible D match to TRBD1 (7 bases). Germline assignment: CDR1 SQVTM and CDR2 ANQGSEA. Trimming removed 6 bases from V and 5 bases from J, with 15 bases in between. CDR3 size: 13 residues. CDR3 sequence (DNA): TGCAGCGTCAGCGGAGGGGGCAGAGATACGCAGTATTTT. This translates into CSVSGGGRDTQYF.

V and J are TRBV12-5 and TRBJ2-5; no clear D. Trimming left V 6 bases short and J 3 bases short, with 5 bases between. The CDR3 runs to 11 residues. Germline V gene data show CDR1 as LGHNT and CDR2 as FRNRAP. The CDR3 loop reads CASGIEETQYF. The CDR3 region has the DNA TGTGCTAGTGGAATTGAAGAGACCCAGTACTTC.

The CDR3 here is CASSRGTSGTGELFF. CDR3 bases: TGTGCCAGCAGCCGAGGGACTAGCGGCACCGGGGAGCTGTTTTTT. This chain joins TRBV7-8 and TRBJ2-2, with 11 positions matching TRBD2. The CDR3 is 15 amino acids. From germline, CDR1 is SGHVS and CDR2 FQNEAQ. V shed 5 bases, J shed 4 bases, and the junction held 3 bases outside the gene matches.

The J gene is TRBJ2-4, the V gene TRBV19, with D possibly being TRBD1 (5 bases). This CDR3 region has 14 residues. The ends were cut back, 2 bases at V and 5 bases at J, with 10 bases in the middle. Germline V CDR1 and CDR2: LNHDA, SQIVND (reference sequence). The CDR3, as DNA: TGTGCCAGTAGTATAAAGGGGCGCCAAAACATTCAGTACTTC. This codes for CASSIKGRQNIQYF.

J is TRBJ2-3 and V is TRBV9; tentatively, D is TRBD2 (6 bases). Germline CDR1 and CDR2: SGDLS and YYNGEE. The CDR3 has 13 residues. V lost 1 base to trimming and J lost 14 bases, with 17 bases between them. The CDR3 loop is CASSVNPSGVLYF. DNA of the CDR3: TGTGCCAGCAGCGTAAATCCATCGGGGGTACTGTATTTT.

The chain carries TRBV7-9 and TRBJ2-1; 12 positions agree with TRBD2. J lost 15 bases, V lost 2 bases, and 8 bases had no gene match. From germline, CDR1 is SEHNR and CDR2 FQNEAQ (reference sequence). The CDR3 covers 14 residues. The CDR3 spells CASSLNLAGGEGFF. CDR3 DNA: TGTGCCAGCAGCTTAAATCTAGCGGGAGGGGAGGGGTTCTTC.

This sequence joins TRBV5-1 and TRBJ2-6; TRBD2 is a possible D gene (6 bases). This CDR3 is 18 amino acids long. V lost 0 bases to trimming and J lost 0 bases, with 13 bases between them. Germline lookup yields CDR1 SGHRS and CDR2 YFSETQ. CDR3 sequence: CASSLVRFGSSGANVLTF. CDR3 DNA: TGCGCCAGCAGCTTGGTTAGGTTCGGGAGCTCTGGGGCCAACGTCCTGACTTTC.

In its sample, this clone was seen a few times. The chain carries TRBV10-1 and TRBJ2-3; a weak D match, TRBD2 (5 bases). CDR3 length: 13 amino acids. Trimming shortened V by 4 bases and J by 0 bases, and 5 bases separated the two germline ends. Germline lookup yields CDR1 WNHNN and CDR2 SYGVQD (reference sequence). This CDR3 is CASSASSTDTQYF. Here the CDR3 DNA reads TGCGCCAGCAGTGCTAGCAGCACAGATACGCAGTATTTT.

This clone occurred a few times. This chain links TRBV15 with TRBJ1-4; TRBD1 is a possible D gene (6 bases). Per the germline V gene, CDR1 is LNHNV and CDR2 is YYDKDF (reference sequence). The CDR3 extends over 14 amino acids. Trimming removed 5 bases from V and 10 bases from J, with 17 bases in between. In DNA form, the CDR3 reads TGTGCCACCAGCGGTCTAGGGGGTGAGGGAAAACTGTTTTTT. This encodes CATSGLGGEGKLFF.

J is TRBJ1-2 and V is TRBV19; 8 nucleotides match TRBD1. J lost 8 bases, V lost 3 bases, and 8 bases had no gene match. This CDR3 comprises 14 residues. Germline V gene data show CDR1 as LNHDA and CDR2 as SQIVND (reference sequence). The CDR3 region is CASSIPGQGDGYTF. The CDR3, as DNA: TGTGCCAGTAGTATTCCCGGACAGGGAGACGGCTACACCTTC.

V is TRBV5-1 and J is TRBJ1-6; TRBD1 might be the D (5 bases). Germline V gene lookup returns CDR1 SGHRS and CDR2 YFSETQ. V was pared by 2 bases and J by 7 bases, with 7 bases between. The length of the CDR3 is 13 residues. The CDR3 DNA follows: TGCGCCAGCAGCTTTGGGGGGAATTCACCCCTCCACTTT. Its protein product is CASSFGGNSPLHF.

V and J are TRBV18 and TRBJ1-5; D uncertain. CDR3 length: 17 residues. Trimming took off 3 bases at V and 7 bases at J, with 22 bases between the two ends. The germline V gene has CDR1 KGHSH and CDR2 LQKENI. CDR3 sequence (DNA): TGTGCCAGCTCACCGTCGACGGGAGCAGAAGGAAACCAGCCCCAGCATTTT. The encoded protein is CASSPSTGAEGNQPQHF.

The CDR3 loop reads CASGPGIGLAGETQYF. CDR3 DNA: TGTGCTAGTGGTCCCGGTATCGGACTAGCCGGTGAGACCCAGTACTTC. This chain uses TRBV12-5 with TRBJ2-5; 8 nucleotides agree with TRBD2. This CDR3 region has 16 residues. The junction had 13 bases not matched to a gene; V was cut back by 5 bases and J by 5 bases. Germline V gene sequence: CDR1 LGHNT, CDR2 FRNRAP.

The chain is built from TRBV7-2 and TRBJ2-1; TRBD2 matches 10 bases. J gave up 6 bases and V 1 base, and 3 bases lay outside the gene matches. CDR3 size: 15 residues. Germline V gene sequence: CDR1 SGHTA, CDR2 FQGNSA. DNA for the CDR3: TGTGCCAGCAGCTTAGAGGTAGCGGGAGGCAATGAGCAGTTCTTC. Amino acids: CASSLEVAGGNEQFF.

The V call is TRBV27, the J call TRBJ2-5, with 7 positions matching TRBD1. The J call may not be correct, given that the DNA end is closer to TRBJ2-7. CDR3 size: 15 residues. Germline-derived CDR1 and CDR2 are MNHEY and SMNVEV (reference sequence). The CDR3 loop reads CASGKGQRSSYEQYF. The CDR3 DNA follows: TGTGCCAGCGGTAAGGGACAGAGGAGCTCCTACGAGCAGTACTTC.

CDR3 amino acids: CASSQGTTYEQYF. The CDR3 DNA follows: TGCGCCAGCAGCCAAGGAACGACCTACGAGCAGTACTTC. This rearrangement joins TRBV4-1 to TRBJ2-7, with no clear D. The CDR3 totals 13 residues. Germline CDR1 reads MGHRA; CDR2 reads YSYEKL. V was pared by 1 base and J by 2 bases, with 6 bases between.

The chain combines TRBV7-2 with TRBJ2-6, with TRBD2 matching over 11 bases. Trimming took 6 bases from V and 1 from J; bases not matched to a gene: 5. The CDR3 consists of 17 residues. The germline V gene has CDR1 SGHTA and CDR2 FQGNSA. The CDR3, as DNA: TGTGCCAGCAGAACTAGCGGGGGAGGGTCTGGGGCCAACGTCCTGACTTTC. Residues: CASRTSGGGSGANVLTF.

The V and J genes are TRBV11-1 and TRBJ2-2; D is unclear. Trimming removed 4 bases at V and 4 bases at J, with 22 bases between. CDR1 SGHAT and CDR2 FQDESV come from the germline V gene (reference sequence). The CDR3 is made up of 18 amino acids. The CDR3 coding sequence is TGTGCCAGCAGCTCTAACTCTCGAGGCCTTAGGCCCACCGGGGAGCTGTTTTTT. Its protein is CASSSNSRGLRPTGELFF.

This chain connects TRBV6-1 to TRBJ2-7; no clear D. Trimming removed 1 base at V and 4 bases at J, with 5 bases between. The CDR3 totals 12 residues. Germline CDR1 reads MNHNS; CDR2 reads SASEGT. Here the CDR3 reads CASSEGAYEQYF. CDR3 nucleotide sequence: TGTGCCAGCAGTGAAGGGGCTTACGAGCAGTACTTC.